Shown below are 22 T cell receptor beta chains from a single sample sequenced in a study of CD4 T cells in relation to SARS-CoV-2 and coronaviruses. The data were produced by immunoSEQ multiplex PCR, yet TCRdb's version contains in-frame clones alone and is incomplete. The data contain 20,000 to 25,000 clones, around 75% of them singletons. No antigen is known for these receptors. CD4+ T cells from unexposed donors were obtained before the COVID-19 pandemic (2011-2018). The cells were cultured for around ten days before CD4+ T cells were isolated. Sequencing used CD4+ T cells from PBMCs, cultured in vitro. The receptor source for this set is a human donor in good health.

CDR3 coding DNA: TGTGCCTGGGCTTTAGGTGGGTCGAGCAATCAGCCCCAGCATTTT. Amino acid sequence: CAWALGGSSNQPQHF. This chain joins TRBV30 and TRBJ1-5, with D unclear. Germline V gives CDR1 GTSNPN, CDR2 SVGIG (reference sequence). Trimming cost V 5 bases and J 1 base, with 15 bases left between them. This CDR3 comprises 15 residues.

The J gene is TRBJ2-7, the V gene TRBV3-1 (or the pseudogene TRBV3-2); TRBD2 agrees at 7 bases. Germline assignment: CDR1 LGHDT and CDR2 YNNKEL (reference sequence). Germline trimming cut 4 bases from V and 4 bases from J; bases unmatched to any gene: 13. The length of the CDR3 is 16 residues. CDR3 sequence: CASSPTGAGRSYEQYF. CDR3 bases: TGTGCCAGCAGCCCCACTGGAGCGGGGCGTAGTTACGAGCAGTACTTC.

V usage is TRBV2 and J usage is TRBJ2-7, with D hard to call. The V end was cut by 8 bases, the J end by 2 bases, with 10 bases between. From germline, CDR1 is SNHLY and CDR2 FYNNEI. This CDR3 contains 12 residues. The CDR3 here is CASGNPTYEQYF. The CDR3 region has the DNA TGTGCCAGCGGTAACCCTACCTACGAGCAGTACTTC.

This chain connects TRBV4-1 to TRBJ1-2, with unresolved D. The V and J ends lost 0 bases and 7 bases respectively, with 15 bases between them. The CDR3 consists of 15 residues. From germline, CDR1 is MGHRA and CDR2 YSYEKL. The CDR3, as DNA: TGCGCCAGCAGCCAAGAAGTCGTCCGGGGTTCTGGCTACACCTTC. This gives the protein CASSQEVVRGSGYTF.

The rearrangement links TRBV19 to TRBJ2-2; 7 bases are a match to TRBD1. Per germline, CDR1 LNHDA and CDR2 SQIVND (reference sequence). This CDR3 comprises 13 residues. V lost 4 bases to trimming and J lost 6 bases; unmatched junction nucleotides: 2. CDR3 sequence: CASSNQGAGELFF. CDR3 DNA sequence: TGTGCCAGTAGTAACCAGGGGGCCGGGGAGCTGTTTTTT.

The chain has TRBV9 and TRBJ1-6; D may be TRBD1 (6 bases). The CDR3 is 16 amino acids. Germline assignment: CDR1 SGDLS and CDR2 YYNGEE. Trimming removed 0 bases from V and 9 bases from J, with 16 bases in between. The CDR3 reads CASSVAPGDTSSPLHF. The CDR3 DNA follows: TGTGCCAGCAGCGTAGCCCCAGGGGACACAAGTTCACCCCTCCACTTT. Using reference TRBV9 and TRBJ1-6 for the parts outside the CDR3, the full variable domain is DSGVTQTPKHLITATGQRVTLRCSPRSGDLSVYWYQQSLDQGLQFLIQYYNGEERAKGNILERFSAQQFPDLHSELNLSSLELGDSALYFCASSVAPGDTSSPLHFGNGTRLTVT.

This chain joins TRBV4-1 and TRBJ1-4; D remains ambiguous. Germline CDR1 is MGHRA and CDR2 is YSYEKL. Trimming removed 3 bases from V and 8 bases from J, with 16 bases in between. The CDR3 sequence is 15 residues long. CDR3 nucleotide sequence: TGCGCCAGCAGCCAGCCCGGGTCGACGCAGGAAAAACTGTTTTTT. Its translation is CASSQPGSTQEKLFF.

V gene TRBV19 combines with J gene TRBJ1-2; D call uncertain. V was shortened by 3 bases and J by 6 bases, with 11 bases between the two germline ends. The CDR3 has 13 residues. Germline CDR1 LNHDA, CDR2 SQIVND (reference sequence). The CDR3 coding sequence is TGTGCCAGTAGTATGGGTAGGACGGATGGCTACACCTTC. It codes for CASSMGRTDGYTF. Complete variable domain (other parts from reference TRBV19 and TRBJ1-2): DGGITQSPKYLFRKEGQNVTLSCEQNLNHDAMYWYRQDPGQGLRLIYYSQIVNDFQKGDIAEGYSVSREKKESFPLTVTSAQKNPTAFYLCASSMGRTDGYTFGSGTRLTVV.

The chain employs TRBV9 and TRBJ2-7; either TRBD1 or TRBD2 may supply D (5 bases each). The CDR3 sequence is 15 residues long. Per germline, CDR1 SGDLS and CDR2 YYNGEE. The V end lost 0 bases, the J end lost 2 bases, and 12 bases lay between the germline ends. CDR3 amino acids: CASSVERGPPYEQYF. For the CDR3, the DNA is TGTGCCAGCAGCGTAGAAAGGGGACCTCCCTACGAGCAGTACTTC.

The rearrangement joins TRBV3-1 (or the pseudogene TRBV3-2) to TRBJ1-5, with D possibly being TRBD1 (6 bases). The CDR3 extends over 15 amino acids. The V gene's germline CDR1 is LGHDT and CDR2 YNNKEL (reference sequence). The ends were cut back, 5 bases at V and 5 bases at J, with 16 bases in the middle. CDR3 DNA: TGTGCCAGCAGCGAGACCCTACAGGGACATCAGCCCCAGCATTTT. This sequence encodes CASSETLQGHQPQHF.

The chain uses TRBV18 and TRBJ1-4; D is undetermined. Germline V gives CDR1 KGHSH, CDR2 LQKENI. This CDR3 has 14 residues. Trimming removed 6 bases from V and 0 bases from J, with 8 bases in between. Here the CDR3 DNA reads TGTGCCAGCTCTACGGGGACAACTAATGAAAAACTGTTTTTT. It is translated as CASSTGTTNEKLFF.

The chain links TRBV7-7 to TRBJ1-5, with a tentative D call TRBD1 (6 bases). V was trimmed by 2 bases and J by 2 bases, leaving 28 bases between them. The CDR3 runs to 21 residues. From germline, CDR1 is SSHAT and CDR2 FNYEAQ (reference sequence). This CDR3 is CASSLTARGETGGEGNQPQHF. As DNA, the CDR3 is TGTGCCAGCAGCTTAACGGCCCGCGGAGAGACGGGGGGCGAGGGCAATCAGCCCCAGCATTTT.

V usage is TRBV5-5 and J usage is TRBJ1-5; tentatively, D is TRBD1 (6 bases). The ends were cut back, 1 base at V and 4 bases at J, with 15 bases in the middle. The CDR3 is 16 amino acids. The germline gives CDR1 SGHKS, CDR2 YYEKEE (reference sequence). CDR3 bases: TGTGCCAGCAGCTTGAGCCAGGGGCCCCCAAATCAGCCCCAGCATTTT. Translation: CASSLSQGPPNQPQHF.

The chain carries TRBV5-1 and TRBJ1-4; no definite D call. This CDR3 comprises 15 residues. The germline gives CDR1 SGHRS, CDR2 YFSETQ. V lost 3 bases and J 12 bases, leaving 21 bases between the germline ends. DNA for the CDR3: TGCGCCAGCAGCTCCCGGCGGGCCCCCGGAGAGGAACTGTTTTTT. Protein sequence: CASSSRRAPGEELFF.

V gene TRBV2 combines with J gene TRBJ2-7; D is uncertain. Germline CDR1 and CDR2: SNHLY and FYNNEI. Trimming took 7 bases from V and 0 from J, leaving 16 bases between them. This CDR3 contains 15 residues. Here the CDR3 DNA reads TGTGCCAGCATTATGTCGAGAGCGAGCTCCTACGAGCAGTACTTC. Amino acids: CASIMSRASSYEQYF.

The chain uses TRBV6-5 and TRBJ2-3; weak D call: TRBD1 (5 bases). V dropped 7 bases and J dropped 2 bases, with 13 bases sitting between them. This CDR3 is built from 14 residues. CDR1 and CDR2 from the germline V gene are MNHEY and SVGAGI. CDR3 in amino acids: CASKTESFTDTQYF. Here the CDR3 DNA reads TGTGCCAGCAAGACAGAAAGTTTCACAGATACGCAGTATTTT.

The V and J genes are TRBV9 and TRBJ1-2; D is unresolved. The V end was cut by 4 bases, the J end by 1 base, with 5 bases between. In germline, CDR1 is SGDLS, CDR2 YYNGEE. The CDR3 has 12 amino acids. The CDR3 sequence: CASSPYNYGYTF. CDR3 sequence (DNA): TGTGCCAGCAGCCCATATAACTATGGCTACACCTTC.

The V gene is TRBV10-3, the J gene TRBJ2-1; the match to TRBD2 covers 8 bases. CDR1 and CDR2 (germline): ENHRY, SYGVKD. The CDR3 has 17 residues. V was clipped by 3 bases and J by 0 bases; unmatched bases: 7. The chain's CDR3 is CAISDPRLASSYNEQFF. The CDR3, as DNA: TGTGCCATCAGTGACCCCAGACTAGCGAGCTCCTACAATGAGCAGTTCTTC.

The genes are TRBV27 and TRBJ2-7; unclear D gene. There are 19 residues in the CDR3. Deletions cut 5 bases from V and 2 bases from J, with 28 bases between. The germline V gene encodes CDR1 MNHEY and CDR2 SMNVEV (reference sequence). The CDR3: CASSQTPPMFKHPPYEQYF. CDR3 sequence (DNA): TGTGCCAGCAGTCAAACCCCCCCCATGTTTAAACACCCCCCCTACGAGCAGTACTTC.

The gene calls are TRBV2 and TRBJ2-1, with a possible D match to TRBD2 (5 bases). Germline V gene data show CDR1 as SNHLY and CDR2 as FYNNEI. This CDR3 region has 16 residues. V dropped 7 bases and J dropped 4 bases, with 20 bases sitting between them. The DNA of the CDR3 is TGTGCCAGCATAGGTTACGAAGCGGTGAATTACAATGAGCAGTTCTTC. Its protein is CASIGYEAVNYNEQFF.

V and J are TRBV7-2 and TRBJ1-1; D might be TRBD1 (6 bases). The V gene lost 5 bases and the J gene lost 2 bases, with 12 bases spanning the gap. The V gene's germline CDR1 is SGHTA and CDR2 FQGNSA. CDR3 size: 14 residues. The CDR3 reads CASSPHRENTEAFF. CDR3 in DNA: TGTGCCAGCAGCCCACACAGGGAAAACACTGAAGCTTTCTTT.

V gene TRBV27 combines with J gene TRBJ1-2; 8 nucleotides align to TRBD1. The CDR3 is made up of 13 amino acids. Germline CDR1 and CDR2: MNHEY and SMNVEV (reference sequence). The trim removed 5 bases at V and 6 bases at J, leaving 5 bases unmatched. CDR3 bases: TGTGCCAGCAGTAGGACAGGGATCCATGGCTACACCTTC. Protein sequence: CASSRTGIHGYTF.